The clone carrying this T cell receptor (beta chain) occurred once. Its antigen is undetermined. Sequenced by immunoSEQ multiplex PCR; TCRdb stores in-frame clones only, minus some. Of approximately 24,000 clones in the sample, around 79% were seen once. These data come from a study of OX40 agonist ivuxolimab in advanced cancers. Study context: The patients got ivuxolimab, which is an agonistic anti-OX40 (CD134) antibody. Overall study results and limits: Among the lowest peripheral clonal expansion occurred in 0.1-3.0 mg/kg partial responders. Expanded clones were, on average, more numerous among CD8+ T cells than CD4+.

V was trimmed by 5 bases and J by 9 bases, leaving 17 bases between them. The CDR3 is 15 amino acids. Germline assignment: CDR1 SGHAT and CDR2 FQDESV (reference sequence). J is TRBJ1-6 and V is TRBV11-1; no clear D. This receptor was identified in an adult with an advanced solid tumor such as melanoma, head and neck, liver or kidney cancer. Sequencing was performed on CD4+ or CD8+ T cells sorted from blood, taken in a trial of the OX40 agonist ivuxolimab. CDR3 protein: CASSPREARSSPLHF. In DNA form, the CDR3 reads TGTGCCAGCAGCCCGCGGGAAGCTCGGAGTTCACCCCTCCACTTT.